These 13 T cell receptor beta chains were sequenced from one sample in a study of T-cell memory formation after mild COVID-19 (dated by TCRdb to the early 2020s). Receptors were amplified or captured by 5' RACE. For sequencing, an Illumina NovaSeq 6000 was employed. The public reads were quality trimmed at Q25 with fastp and then assembled into clones with MiXCR by TCRdb, keeping productive beta chains. CDR3 protein sequences are deduplicated, and each keeps its most common genes and DNA. This sample holds 530,000 or so distinct CDR3 sequences; 15% to 20% were observed only once. The ten biggest clones cover about 8.1% of the sample. The specimen was PBMCs or a T cell subset sorted from them (not recorded which). Receptor source: an adult woman who had mild COVID-19 (a few samples of this study predate the infection). The sample titles of this study are shuffled in the database, so cell type and time point are left out; the donor was told from shared clones.

The V and J genes are TRBV19 and TRBJ1-1; 8 nucleotides match TRBD1. CDR1 and CDR2 (germline): LNHDA, SQIVND (reference sequence). This CDR3 is 13 amino acids long. The junction had 7 bases not matched to a gene; V was cut back by 8 bases and J by 5 bases. CDR3 amino acids: CASLDRVGTEAFF. CDR3 nucleotide sequence: TGTGCCAGTCTGGACAGGGTTGGAACTGAAGCTTTCTTT. The whole variable domain, filled in from reference TRBV19 and TRBJ1-1, reads DGGITQSPKYLFRKEGQNVTLSCEQNLNHDAMYWYRQDPGQGLRLIYYSQIVNDFQKGDIAEGYSVSREKKESFPLTVTSAQKNPTAFYLCASLDRVGTEAFFGQGTRLTVV.

The gene calls are TRBV30 and TRBJ2-1; 10 bases line up with TRBD2. Germline trimming cut 4 bases from V and 10 bases from J; bases unmatched to any gene: 22. This CDR3 region has 18 residues. Per germline, CDR1 GTSNPN and CDR2 SVGIG (reference sequence). Here the CDR3 DNA reads TGTGCCTGGAAAGGGGCTAGCGGGAGATCCCCCGCCGGTCGGGAGCAGTTCTTC. This gives the protein CAWKGASGRSPAGREQFF.

V usage is TRBV9 and J usage is TRBJ1-1, with 11 bases fitting TRBD1. The CDR3 spans 15 residues. Germline CDR1 and CDR2: SGDLS and YYNGEE. The V and J ends lost 2 bases and 5 bases, in that order; junction bases with no gene match: 5. CDR3 protein: CASSVGQGARTEAFF. The CDR3 region has the DNA TGTGCCAGCAGCGTCGGACAGGGGGCGCGGACTGAAGCTTTCTTT.

Only a few counts were recorded for this clonotype. The J gene is TRBJ1-1, the V gene TRBV5-1; D gene unclear. The V end lost 7 bases, the J end lost 0 bases, and 10 bases lay between the germline ends. The CDR3 spans 13 residues. Germline-derived CDR1 and CDR2 are SGHRS and YFSETQ. In DNA, the CDR3 is TGCGCCAGCGCTACCGAGTTGAACACTGAAGCTTTCTTT. This codes for CASATELNTEAFF.

The V gene is TRBV3-1, the J gene TRBJ2-1, with no clear D. Germline lookup yields CDR1 LGHDT and CDR2 YNNKEL (reference sequence). This CDR3 is built from 13 residues. V dropped 4 bases and J dropped 8 bases, with 12 bases sitting between them. The CDR3: CASSRARGHEQFF. CDR3 sequence (DNA): TGTGCCAGCAGCCGAGCAAGAGGTCATGAGCAGTTCTTC.

This clonotype has a handful of counts. V gene TRBV27 combines with J gene TRBJ1-1, with 8 nucleotides matching TRBD1. J lost 4 bases, V lost 7 bases, and 8 bases had no gene match. CDR1 and CDR2 from the germline V gene are MNHEY and SMNVEV (reference sequence). The CDR3 is 14 residues long. In nucleotides, the CDR3 is TGTGCCAGCATTCCGACAGGGGCAACCACTGAAGCTTTCTTT. Translated, it gives CASIPTGATTEAFF.

The chain carries TRBV3-1 and TRBJ2-5; D unclear. The CDR3 contains 13 residues. V lost 6 bases to trimming and J lost 3 bases, with 11 bases between them. Germline CDR1 LGHDT, CDR2 YNNKEL (reference sequence). CDR3 DNA: TGTGCCAGCAGTCCCCAGCTTAAAGAGACCCAGTACTTC. This codes for CASSPQLKETQYF.

This chain uses TRBV24-1 with TRBJ1-2, with 7 bases matching TRBD1. The CDR3 contains 17 residues. Per germline, CDR1 KGHDR and CDR2 SFDVKD. Germline trimming cut 2 bases from V and 5 bases from J; bases unmatched to any gene: 13. The CDR3 protein is CATSDSRGTDPGYGYTF. The CDR3 DNA sequence: TGTGCCACCAGTGATTCCCGGGGGACAGACCCTGGGTATGGCTACACCTTC.

The chain is built from TRBV12-3 or TRBV12-4 and TRBJ1-1; 8 positions match TRBD1. V shed 6 bases and J 3 bases; nucleotides not matched to a gene: 12. The CDR3 runs 16 residues. This CDR3 is CASSPNRDRLDTEAFF. CDR3 bases: TGTGCCAGCAGCCCCAACCGGGACAGGCTCGACACTGAAGCTTTCTTT.

This clonotype was picked up a small number of times. The V and J genes are TRBV9 and TRBJ1-1; no clear D gene. The V end was cut by 0 bases, the J end by 6 bases, with 12 bases between. CDR3 size: 14 residues. The germline V gene has CDR1 SGDLS and CDR2 YYNGEE. CDR3 DNA sequence: TGTGCCAGCAGCGTAGATTGGGGATCCGCTGAAGCTTTCTTT. Residues: CASSVDWGSAEAFF.

The chain uses TRBV6-6 and TRBJ1-1, with D possibly TRBD1 on 5 matching bases. V lost 5 bases and J 10 bases, leaving 11 bases between the germline ends. Germline V lookup: CDR1 MNHNY, CDR2 SVGAGI (reference sequence). This CDR3 has 11 residues. In DNA form, the CDR3 reads TGTGCCAGCAGTGACAGCTCCGGAGCTTTCTTT. Residues: CASSDSSGAFF.

This clonotype was counted only a few times. The chain carries TRBV7-3 and TRBJ2-5, with TRBD2 matching 10 bases. The CDR3 extends over 14 amino acids. Germline trimming cut 5 bases from V and 5 bases from J; bases unmatched to any gene: 5. Germline V lookup: CDR1 SGHTA, CDR2 FQGTGA. The CDR3 loop reads CASSGSGGEETQYF. CDR3 bases: TGTGCCAGCAGCGGGAGCGGGGGGGAGGAGACCCAGTACTTC.

The chain is built from TRBV18 and TRBJ1-2; D may be TRBD1 (5 bases). CDR3 length: 13 residues. Between the trimmed V and J ends, which lost 2 bases and 6 bases, there was a span of 10 bases. Germline V gene lookup returns CDR1 KGHSH and CDR2 LQKENI. CDR3 amino acids: CASSPGGFDGYTF. The CDR3 nucleotides are TGTGCCAGCTCACCAGGGGGGTTCGATGGCTACACCTTC.